This TCR beta chain originates from a study of T cells in Graves' hyperthyroidism and ophthalmopathy. Overall study context: Pretreatment peripheral blood was obtained at initial diagnosis.

In patients aged 18 to 65, hyperthyroidism was newly diagnosed, with duration under 2 months. Patients were excluded because of uncontrolled infection, other autoimmune disease, pregnancy or lactation. Study-level results: Prediction of ophthalmopathy progression came a median around 6 months pre-onset.

Amplified TCR beta CDR3 regions derived from RNA transcripts. Initially, a first-round RT-PCR of the TCR CDR3 employed the HTBI primer set. A single record per CDR3 protein comes from TCRdb applying MiXCR to the multiplex PCR reads. The sample has about 500,000 distinct CDR3 sequences, over 15% seen once. V lost 0 bases to trimming and J lost 8 bases; unmatched junction nucleotides: 6. The CDR3 totals 15 residues. CDR1 is MNHEY and CDR2 is SVGAGI in the germline V gene. This clonotype was seen a handful of times. The antigen remains unidentified. Sequenced sample: blood. V and J are TRBV6-5 and TRBJ2-1; 8 bases agree with TRBD2. The sequence was obtained from a woman aged 18-29 years with Graves' hyperthyroidism. The CDR3 spells CASSYSSGILDEQFF. Here the CDR3 DNA reads TGTGCCAGCAGTTACTCTAGCGGGATTCTAGATGAGCAGTTCTTC.